This TCR beta chain was profiled in a study of T cell changes during pregnancy in multiple sclerosis. Measured with immunoSEQ multiplex PCR; TCRdb has only the in-frame clones, and not every one. The sample has 35,000 to 45,000 clones, roughly nine tenths seen once. CDR3 length: 15 amino acids. Germline V CDR1 and CDR2: SNHLY, FYNNEI. V dropped 2 bases and J dropped 5 bases, with 15 bases sitting between them. The TCR originated in a female donor in good health, enrolled as a control in a pregnancy study. The V call is TRBV2, the J call TRBJ2-5; a possible D gene is TRBD1 (5 bases). Sequences were derived from CD4+ T cells from peripheral blood mononuclear cells, sampled in the first trimester of pregnancy. CDR3: CASSEQTLPGETQYF. The CDR3 nucleotides read TGTGCCAGCAGTGAACAAACTCTCCCAGGGGAGACCCAGTACTTC.